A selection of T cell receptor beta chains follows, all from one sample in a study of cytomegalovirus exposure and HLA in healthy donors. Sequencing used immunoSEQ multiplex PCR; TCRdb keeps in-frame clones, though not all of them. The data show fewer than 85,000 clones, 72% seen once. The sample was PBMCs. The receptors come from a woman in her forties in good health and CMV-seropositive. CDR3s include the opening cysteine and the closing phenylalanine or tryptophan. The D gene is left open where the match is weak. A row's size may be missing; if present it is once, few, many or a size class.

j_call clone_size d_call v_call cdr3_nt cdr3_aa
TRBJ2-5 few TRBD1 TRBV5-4 TGTGCCAGCAGGCCAGGGGGCGGATTGGAGACCCAGTACTTC CASRPGGGLETQYF
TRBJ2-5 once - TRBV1 TGCACCAGCAGCTCTCCCCCAGACGGGGGGACACAAGAGACCCAGTACTTC CTSSSPPDGGTQETQYF
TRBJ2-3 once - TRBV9 TGTGCCAGCAGCCAGGGGTCTAGCACAGATACGCAGTATTTT CASSQGSSTDTQYF
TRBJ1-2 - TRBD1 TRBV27 TGTGCCAGCAGTTTAGGCGGGACAGGGCGTTACACCTTC CASSLGGTGRYTF
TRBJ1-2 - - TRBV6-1 TGTGCCAGCAGTGTCCGGGACATACAGCGTCATGGCTACACCTTC CASSVRDIQRHGYTF
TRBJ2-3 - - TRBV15 TGTGCCACCAGCAGGGCAAGAAGCACAGATACGCAGTATTTT CATSRARSTDTQYF
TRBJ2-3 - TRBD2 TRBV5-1 TGCGCCAGCAGCCCACTAGCGGGGGGCACAGATACGCAGTATTTT CASSPLAGGTDTQYF
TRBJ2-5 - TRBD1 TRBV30 TGTGCCTGGAGTGTACAGGGGGCGGGAAAGACCCAGTACTTC CAWSVQGAGKTQYF
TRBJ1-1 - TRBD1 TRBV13 TGTGCCAGCAGCCCATGGGGACAGGGGAACACTGAAGCTTTCTTT CASSPWGQGNTEAFF
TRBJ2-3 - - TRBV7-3 TGTGCCAGCAGCTCACTACCTTCTAGCACAGATACGCAGTATTTT CASSSLPSSTDTQYF
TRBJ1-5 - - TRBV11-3 TGTGCCAGCAGCCGGGACAAGAATAGCAATCAGCCCCAGCATTTT CASSRDKNSNQPQHF
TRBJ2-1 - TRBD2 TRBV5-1 TGCGCCAGCAGCTTGCTAGCGGGGAATTACAATGAGCAGTTCTTC CASSLLAGNYNEQFF
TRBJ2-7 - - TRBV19 TGTGCCAGTAGTGCCTCGGCAGGACACTCCTACGAGCAGTACTTC CASSASAGHSYEQYF
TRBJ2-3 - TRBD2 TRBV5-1 TGCGCCAGCAGCTTGGACGATAGCGGGGGTGGCACAGATACGCAGTATTTT CASSLDDSGGGTDTQYF
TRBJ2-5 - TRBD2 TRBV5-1 TGCGCCAGCAGTTCTAAACGACGAAGCGGGGCCCCAGTGTGGGAGACCCAGTACTTC CASSSKRRSGAPVWETQYF
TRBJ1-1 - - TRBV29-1 TGCAGCGTCCATGGAGGGACCACTGAAGCTTTCTTT CSVHGGTTEAFF
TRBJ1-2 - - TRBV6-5 TGTGCCAGCAGTTACTCATCAGGGGCGTATGGCTACACCTTC CASSYSSGAYGYTF
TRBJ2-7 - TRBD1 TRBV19 TGTGCCAGTAGCGGGACAGGGGGCTTGTACGAGCAGTACTTC CASSGTGGLYEQYF
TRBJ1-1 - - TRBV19 TGTGCCAGTAGTACTTCTATGAACACTGAAGCTTTCTTT CASSTSMNTEAFF
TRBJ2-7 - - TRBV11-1 TGTGCCAGCAGCACTGTAGCCGGGGGTGGTTACTCCTACGAGCAGTACTTC CASSTVAGGGYSYEQYF
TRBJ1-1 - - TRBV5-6 TGTGCCAGCAGCTCGGACAGTGCTGTAGTCTTT CASSSDSAVVF
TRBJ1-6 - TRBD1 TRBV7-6 TGTGCCAGCAGCGACGGGATCAGACAGGGGAATTCACCCCTCCACTTT CASSDGIRQGNSPLHF
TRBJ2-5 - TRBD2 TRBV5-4 TGTGCCAGCAGCGGGGAGCGGGGGCCCGGGACGGAGACCCAGTACTTC CASSGERGPGTETQYF
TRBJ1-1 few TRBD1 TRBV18 TGTGCCAGCTCACCACTCGCCGGACAGGGGGGCACTGAAGCTTTCTTT CASSPLAGQGGTEAFF
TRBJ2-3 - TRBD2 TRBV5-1 TGCGCCAGCAGCTTGGACGGGGGGGCCGTCACAGATACGCAGTATTTT CASSLDGGAVTDTQYF
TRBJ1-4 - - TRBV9 TGTGCCAGCAGCGTTAACATCGACGGGGGGACGGGTGCTGAAAAACTGTTTTTT CASSVNIDGGTGAEKLFF
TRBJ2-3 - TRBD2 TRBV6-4 TGTGCCAGCAGTGACTCGACTAGCGGGGGGGATACGCAGTATTTT CASSDSTSGGDTQYF